The next 26 T cell receptor beta chains were all read from a single sample in a study of blood T cell repertoires in COVID-19. The assay was immunoSEQ multiplex PCR, and TCRdb's table has in-frame clones only and misses some. This table has 190,000 or so clones, roughly 89% appearing once. The material sequenced was peripheral blood. These receptors were collected from a man between 35 and 55 years old with acute or convalescent COVID-19.

The rearrangement uses TRBV10-3 and TRBJ1-1; 7 bases agree with TRBD1. V lost 4 bases and J lost 2; bases outside the gene matches: 4. The CDR3 runs to 14 residues. CDR1 and CDR2 (germline): ENHRY, SYGVKD. This CDR3 is CAISGTGLNTEAFF. CDR3 DNA: TGTGCCATCAGTGGGACAGGTCTTAACACTGAAGCTTTCTTT.

The chain couples TRBV18 to TRBJ2-5; weak D call: TRBD1 (6 bases). Germline assignment: CDR1 KGHSH and CDR2 LQKENI. The ends were cut back, 4 bases at V and 2 bases at J, with 11 bases in the middle. The CDR3 is 14 residues long. In DNA, the CDR3 is TGTGCCAGCTCACTTACGGACAGTCAAGAGACCCAGTACTTC. Translated, it gives CASSLTDSQETQYF.

The rearrangement uses TRBV19 and TRBJ2-1; 9 positions agree with TRBD2. The germline V gene encodes CDR1 LNHDA and CDR2 SQIVND (reference sequence). This CDR3 is built from 18 residues. Trimming took 3 bases from V and 0 from J; bases not matched to a gene: 9. CDR3 residues: CASSIGAGGLSSYNEQFF. Here the CDR3 DNA reads TGTGCCAGTAGTATCGGAGCGGGGGGCCTGAGCTCCTACAATGAGCAGTTCTTC.

This chain uses TRBV9 with TRBJ2-1; a possible D gene is TRBD1 (6 bases). Germline loops: CDR1 SGDLS, CDR2 YYNGEE. The CDR3 is made up of 16 amino acids. The ends were cut back, 6 bases at V and 0 bases at J, with 16 bases in the middle. The CDR3 loop reads CASNRDGSSSYNEQFF. CDR3 DNA sequence: TGTGCCAGCAACAGGGATGGGAGTAGCTCCTACAATGAGCAGTTCTTC.

This sequence joins TRBV2 and TRBJ2-5; 8 nucleotides match TRBD2. The germline gives CDR1 SNHLY, CDR2 FYNNEI. This CDR3 has 14 residues. DNA for the CDR3: TGTGCGTCGAACCCACTCGGGAGGGGGGAGACCCAGTACTTC. It yields the protein CASNPLGRGETQYF.

The V gene is TRBV15, the J gene TRBJ1-3, with D unclear. V was trimmed by 1 base and J by 8 bases, leaving 9 bases between them. CDR1 is LNHNV, CDR2 YYDKDF, per germline (reference sequence). The CDR3 spans 13 residues. CDR3: CATSRALVDTIYF. The CDR3, as DNA: TGTGCCACCAGCAGAGCTTTAGTAGACACCATATATTTT.

This clone was found once. V is TRBV19 and J is TRBJ1-5, with D perhaps matching TRBD1 (6 bases). In germline, CDR1 is LNHDA, CDR2 SQIVND (reference sequence). The CDR3 consists of 15 residues. V was trimmed by 6 bases and J by 4 bases, leaving 16 bases between them. As DNA, the CDR3 is TGTGCCAGTAGCCGGGACACCGCGGTAAATCAGCCCCAGCATTTT. Its protein is CASSRDTAVNQPQHF.

V gene TRBV24-1 combines with J gene TRBJ2-1; 11 nucleotides align to TRBD2. V lost 5 bases and J lost 1; bases outside the gene matches: 21. Germline lookup yields CDR1 KGHDR and CDR2 SFDVKD. CDR3 length: 22 amino acids. CDR3 DNA sequence: TGTGCCACCAGTGCCCGGGCGGGTAGCGGGGGGGAGCGGAGAGTTTCCTACAATGAGCAGTTCTTC. It translates to CATSARAGSGGERRVSYNEQFF.

The V gene is TRBV7-6, the J gene TRBJ2-3; 7 bases are a match to TRBD1. In germline, CDR1 is SGHVS, CDR2 FNYEAQ. Trimming removed 5 bases from V and 3 bases from J; junction bases left unmatched: 8. This CDR3 spans 15 amino acids. For the CDR3, the DNA is TGTGCCAGCAGCCCCCGGGACAGAGCAACAGATACGCAGTATTTT. Its translation is CASSPRDRATDTQYF.

This chain uses TRBV6-5 with TRBJ1-1; D not resolved. The CDR3 is 15 amino acids. V dropped 7 bases and J dropped 0 bases, with 15 bases sitting between them. Germline CDR1 is MNHEY and CDR2 is SVGAGI. DNA for the CDR3: TGTGCCAGCACCGAGGGAAGGCAGGTGAACACTGAAGCTTTCTTT. Translating it yields CASTEGRQVNTEAFF.

V is TRBV29-1 and J is TRBJ1-2, with D perhaps matching TRBD1 (5 bases). The length of the CDR3 is 13 residues. The ends were cut back, 5 bases at V and 4 bases at J, with 14 bases in the middle. Per germline, CDR1 SQVTM and CDR2 ANQGSEA. CDR3 in amino acids: CSVYDSMIYGYTF. CDR3 nucleotides: TGCAGCGTTTATGACAGTATGATCTATGGCTACACCTTC. Complete variable domain (other parts from reference TRBV29-1 and TRBJ1-2): SAVISQKPSRDICQRGTSLTIQCQVDSQVTMMFWYRQQPGQSLTLIATANQGSEATYESGFVIDKFPISRPNLTFSTLTVSNMSPEDSSIYLCSVYDSMIYGYTFGSGTRLTVV.

The chain carries TRBV5-1 and TRBJ1-2, with 8 bases identical to TRBD1. Germline CDR1 is SGHRS and CDR2 is YFSETQ. The junction had 2 bases not matched to a gene; V was cut back by 3 bases and J by 7 bases. The CDR3 spans 12 residues. CDR3 bases: TGCGCCAGCAGCTCCGGACAGGGTGGCTACACCTTC. This encodes CASSSGQGGYTF.

This chain links TRBV7-9 with TRBJ2-7; 7 bases are shared with TRBD1. This CDR3 region has 13 residues. V was pared by 6 bases and J by 4 bases, with 6 bases of the junction left unmatched. Germline loops: CDR1 SEHNR, CDR2 FQNEAQ (reference sequence). In DNA form, the CDR3 reads TGTGCCAGCAGAGGGCAGGGGGTATACGAGCAGTACTTC. Amino acid sequence: CASRGQGVYEQYF.

This chain uses TRBV19 with TRBJ2-2; 8 bases align to TRBD1. The CDR3 is 15 residues long. Germline trimming cut 3 bases from V and 8 bases from J; bases unmatched to any gene: 8. Germline V gene sequence: CDR1 LNHDA, CDR2 SQIVND (reference sequence). The CDR3 bases are TGTGCCAGTAGTATGGACAGGGCAGGTCCTGGGGAGCTGTTTTTT. As protein: CASSMDRAGPGELFF.

V usage is TRBV2 and J usage is TRBJ2-7, with D hard to call. This CDR3 comprises 13 residues. V dropped 6 bases and J dropped 3 bases, with 12 bases sitting between them. The germline CDR1 and CDR2 sequences are SNHLY and FYNNEI. The CDR3 reads CASRVTESYEQYF. As DNA, the CDR3 is TGTGCCAGCAGGGTTACAGAGAGCTACGAGCAGTACTTC.

A word on this clone: This same CDR3 is encoded by further DNA sequences in the sample. The chain links TRBV18 to TRBJ1-5, with D tentatively TRBD1 (6 bases). Trimming left V 5 bases short and J 1 base short, with 9 bases between. The CDR3 spans 14 residues. Germline V gene data show CDR1 as KGHSH and CDR2 as LQKENI. The CDR3 nucleotides read TGTGCCAGCTCAGAAACAGGGAGCAATCAGCCCCAGCATTTT. Protein product: CASSETGSNQPQHF.

This chain joins TRBV10-3 and TRBJ2-7, with TRBD1 matching over 11 bases. Germline V lookup: CDR1 ENHRY, CDR2 SYGVKD. CDR3 length: 14 residues. Trimming cost V 6 bases and J 3 bases; bases outside gene matches: 4. DNA of the CDR3: TGTGCCATCAGAAGCGGGACAGGGGGCTACGAGCAGTACTTC. It specifies CAIRSGTGGYEQYF.

V and J are TRBV19 and TRBJ2-5, with D hard to call. CDR3 length: 17 residues. Germline V lookup: CDR1 LNHDA, CDR2 SQIVND (reference sequence). Trimming took off 3 bases at V and 4 bases at J, with 21 bases between the two ends. The CDR3 DNA is TGTGCCAGTAGTATCACTAACACCCTATCGAGGCTAGAGACCCAGTACTTC. Its protein is CASSITNTLSRLETQYF.

This clone was detected once. CDR3 nucleotide sequence: TGCGCCAGCAGCTGGGACAGGGGTAACGAGCAGTACTTC. Translation gives CASSWDRGNEQYF. The chain has TRBV4-3 and TRBJ2-7, with TRBD1 matching over 10 bases. Per the germline V gene, CDR1 is LGHNA and CDR2 is YSLEER. This CDR3 is built from 13 residues. Trimming removed 5 bases from V and 5 bases from J; junction bases left unmatched: 3.

The CDR3 nucleotides read TGTGCCAGCAGCTTACAGGGTAATGAGCAGTTCTTC. Its translation: CASSLQGNEQFF. The rearrangement joins TRBV5-6 to TRBJ2-1; perhaps TRBD1 as D (6 bases). Germline CDR1 SGHDT, CDR2 YYEEEE. This CDR3 has 12 residues. V was shortened by 2 bases and J by 7 bases, with 7 bases between the two germline ends. Full variable domain (rest looked up from reference TRBV5-6 and TRBJ2-1): DAGVTQSPTHLIKTRGQQVTLRCSPKSGHDTVSWYQQALGQGPQFIFQYYEEEERQRGNFPDRFSGHQFPNYSSELNVNALLLGDSALYLCASSLQGNEQFFGPGTRLTVL.

This chain connects TRBV5-5 to TRBJ1-2, with 7 bases fitting TRBD1. Looked up from germline, CDR1 is SGHKS and CDR2 is YYEKEE (reference sequence). V dropped 4 bases and J dropped 2; count of bases not matched to a gene: 11. The length of the CDR3 is 16 residues. The CDR3 sequence: CASSLKPTGLNYGYTF. CDR3 bases: TGTGCCAGCAGCCTGAAGCCGACAGGGCTCAACTATGGCTACACCTTC.

The chain links TRBV24-1 to TRBJ2-6, with D perhaps TRBD1 (6 bases). Per the germline V gene, CDR1 is KGHDR and CDR2 is SFDVKD. CDR3 size: 18 residues. Trimming stripped 5 bases from V and 4 bases from J, with 20 bases between. CDR3 in DNA: TGTGCCACCAGTGGAGTCCCCAGAGGACAGTCCGGGGCCAACGTCCTGACTTTC. It yields the protein CATSGVPRGQSGANVLTF.

The genes are TRBV28 and TRBJ2-7, with D possibly TRBD1 on 5 matching bases. V gave up 6 bases and J gave up 2 bases, with 23 bases separating them. CDR1 MDHEN and CDR2 SYDVKM come from the germline V gene. The CDR3 extends over 17 amino acids. The CDR3 reads CASSPVLGKGETYEQYF. The CDR3 region has the DNA TGTGCCAGCAGCCCCGTCTTGGGTAAAGGGGAAACCTACGAGCAGTACTTC.

The chain has TRBV19 and TRBJ1-2; no reliable D call. V was cut by 1 base and J by 6 bases, with 9 bases left in between. CDR3 length: 13 residues. Germline V gene data show CDR1 as LNHDA and CDR2 as SQIVND (reference sequence). The CDR3, as DNA: TGTGCCAGTAGTATAGCTCAGAGGGATGGCTACACCTTC. The encoded protein is CASSIAQRDGYTF.

V and J are TRBV12-3 or TRBV12-4 and TRBJ2-7; 7 bases line up with TRBD1. Trimming at V came to 7 bases and at J to 6 bases, leaving 6 bases not matched to a gene. The length of the CDR3 is 12 residues. CDR3 nucleotide sequence: TGTGCCAGCAAAACAGGGGTCTCCGAGCAGTACTTC. This sequence encodes CASKTGVSEQYF.

The chain employs TRBV11-2 and TRBJ1-6, with TRBD1 identical over 7 bases. The CDR3 has 14 residues. Looked up from germline, CDR1 is SGHAT and CDR2 is FQNNGV. The V and J ends lost 7 bases and 9 bases, in that order; junction bases with no gene match: 9. Written as DNA, the CDR3 is TGTGCCAGCAAAGCAGGGGGTAGGTCTTCACCCCTCCACTTT. Translating gives CASKAGGRSSPLHF.